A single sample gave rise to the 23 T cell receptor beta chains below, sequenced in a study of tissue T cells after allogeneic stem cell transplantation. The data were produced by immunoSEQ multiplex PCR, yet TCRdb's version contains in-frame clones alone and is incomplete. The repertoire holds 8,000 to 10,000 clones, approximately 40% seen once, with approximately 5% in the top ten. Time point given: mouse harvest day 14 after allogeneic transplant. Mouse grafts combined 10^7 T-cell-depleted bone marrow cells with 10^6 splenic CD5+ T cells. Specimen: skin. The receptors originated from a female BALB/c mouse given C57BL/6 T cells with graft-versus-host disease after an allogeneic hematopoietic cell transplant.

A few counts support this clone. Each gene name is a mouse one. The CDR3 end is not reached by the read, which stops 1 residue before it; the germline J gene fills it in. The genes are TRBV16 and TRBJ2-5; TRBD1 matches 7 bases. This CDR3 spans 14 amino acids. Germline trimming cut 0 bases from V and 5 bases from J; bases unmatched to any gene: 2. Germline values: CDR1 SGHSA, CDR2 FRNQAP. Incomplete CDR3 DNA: TGTGCAAGCAGCTTAGAGACAGGGTCAGACACCCAGTAC. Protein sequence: CASSLETGSDTQY. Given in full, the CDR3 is CASSLETGSDTQYF. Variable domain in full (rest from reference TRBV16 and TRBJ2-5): NAGVIQTPRHKVTGKGQEATLWCEPISGHSAVFWYRQTIVQGLEFLTYFRNQAPIDDSGMPKERFSAQMPNQSHSTLKIQSTQPQDSAVYLCASSLETGSDTQYFGPGTRLLVL.

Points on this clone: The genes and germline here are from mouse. The covered CDR3 bases are TGTGCCAGCAGCTCCGGGACTCGAACCGGGCAGCTCTAC. It specifies CASSSGTRTGQLY. The CDR3 as a whole reads CASSSGTRTGQLYF. The chain recombines TRBV3 with TRBJ2-2, with D possibly TRBD2 on 6 matching bases. Coverage ceases 1 residue before the CDR3 finishes, and the germline J gene fills in the end. CDR1 and CDR2 from the germline V gene are SNHLY and FYNGKV (reference sequence). The CDR3 spans 14 residues. Trimming cost V 4 bases and J 5 bases, with 11 bases left between them.

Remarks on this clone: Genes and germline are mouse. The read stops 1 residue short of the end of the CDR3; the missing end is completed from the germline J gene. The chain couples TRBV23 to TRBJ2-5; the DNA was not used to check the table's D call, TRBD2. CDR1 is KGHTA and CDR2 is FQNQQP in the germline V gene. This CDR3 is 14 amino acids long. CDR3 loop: CSSSQSGGRDTQYF. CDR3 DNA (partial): TGCTCCAGCAGTCAATCTGGGGGGCGCGACACCCAGTAC.

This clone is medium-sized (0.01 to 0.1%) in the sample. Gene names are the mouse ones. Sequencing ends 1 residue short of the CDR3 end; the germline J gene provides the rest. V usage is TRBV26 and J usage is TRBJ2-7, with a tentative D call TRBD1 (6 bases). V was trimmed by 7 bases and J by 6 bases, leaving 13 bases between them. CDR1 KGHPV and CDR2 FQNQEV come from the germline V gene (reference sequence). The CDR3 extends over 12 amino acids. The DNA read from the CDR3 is TGTGCCAGCAAGGGACACCCCGTTGAACAGTAC. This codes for CASKGHPVEQY. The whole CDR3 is CASKGHPVEQYF.

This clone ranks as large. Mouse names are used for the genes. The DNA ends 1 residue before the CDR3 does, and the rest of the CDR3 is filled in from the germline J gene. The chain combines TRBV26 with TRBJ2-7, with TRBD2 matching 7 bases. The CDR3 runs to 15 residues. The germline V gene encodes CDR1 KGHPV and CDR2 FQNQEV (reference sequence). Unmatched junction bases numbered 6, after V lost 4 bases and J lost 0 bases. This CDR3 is CASSPLTGYSYEQYF. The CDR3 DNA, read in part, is TGTGCCAGCAGTCCCCTGACTGGGTACTCCTATGAACAGTAC.

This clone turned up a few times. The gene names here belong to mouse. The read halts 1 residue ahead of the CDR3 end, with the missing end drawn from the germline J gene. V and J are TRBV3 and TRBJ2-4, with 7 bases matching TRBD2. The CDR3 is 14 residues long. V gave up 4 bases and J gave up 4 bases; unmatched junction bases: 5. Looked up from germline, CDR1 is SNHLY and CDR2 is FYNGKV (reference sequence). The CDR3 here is CASSSRWGENTLYF. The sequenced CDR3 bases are TGTGCCAGCAGCTCCCGGTGGGGGGAAAACACCTTGTAC.

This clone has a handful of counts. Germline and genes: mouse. This chain's CDR3 is CASSLAGANTGQLYF. The DNA read from the CDR3 is TGTGCAAGCAGCTTAGCGGGTGCAAACACCGGGCAGCTCTAC. The genes are TRBV16 and TRBJ2-2; unclear D gene. Read coverage stops 1 residue before the CDR3 terminus; the germline J gene supplies the remainder. CDR3 length: 15 residues. Between the trimmed V and J ends, which lost 1 base and 0 bases, there was a span of 6 bases. The germline CDR1 and CDR2 sequences are SGHSA and FRNQAP.

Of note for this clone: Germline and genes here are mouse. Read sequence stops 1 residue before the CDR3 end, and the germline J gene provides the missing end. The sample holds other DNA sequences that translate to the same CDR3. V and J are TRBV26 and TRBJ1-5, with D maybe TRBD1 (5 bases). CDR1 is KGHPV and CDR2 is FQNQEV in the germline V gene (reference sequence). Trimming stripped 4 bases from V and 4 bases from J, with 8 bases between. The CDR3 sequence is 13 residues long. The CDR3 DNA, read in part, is TGTGCCAGCAGTCCCGGACAAAACCAGGCTCCGCTT. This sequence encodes CASSPGQNQAPL. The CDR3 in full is CASSPGQNQAPLF.

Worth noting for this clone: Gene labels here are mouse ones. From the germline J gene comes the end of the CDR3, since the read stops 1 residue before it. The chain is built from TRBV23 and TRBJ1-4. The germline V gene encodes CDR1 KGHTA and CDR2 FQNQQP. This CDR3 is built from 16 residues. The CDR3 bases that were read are TGCTCCAGCAGTCAATCGGGGGGTCCTTCCAACGAAAGATTATTT. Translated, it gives CSSSQSGGPSNERLF. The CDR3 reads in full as CSSSQSGGPSNERLFF.

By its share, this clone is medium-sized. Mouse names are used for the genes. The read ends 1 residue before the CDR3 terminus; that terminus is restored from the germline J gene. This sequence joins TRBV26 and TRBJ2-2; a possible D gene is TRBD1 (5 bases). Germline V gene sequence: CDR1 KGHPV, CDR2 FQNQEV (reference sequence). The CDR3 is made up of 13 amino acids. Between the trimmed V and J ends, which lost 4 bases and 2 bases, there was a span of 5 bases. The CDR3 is CASSPGNTGQLYF. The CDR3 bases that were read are TGTGCCAGCAGTCCAGGGAACACCGGGCAGCTCTAC. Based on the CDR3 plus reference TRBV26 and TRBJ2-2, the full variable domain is NSKVIQTPRYLVKGQGQKAKMRCIPEKGHPVVFWYQQNKNNEFKFLINFQNQEVLQQIDMTEKRFSAECPSNSPCSLEIQSSEAGDSALYLCASSPGNTGQLYFGEGSKLTVL.

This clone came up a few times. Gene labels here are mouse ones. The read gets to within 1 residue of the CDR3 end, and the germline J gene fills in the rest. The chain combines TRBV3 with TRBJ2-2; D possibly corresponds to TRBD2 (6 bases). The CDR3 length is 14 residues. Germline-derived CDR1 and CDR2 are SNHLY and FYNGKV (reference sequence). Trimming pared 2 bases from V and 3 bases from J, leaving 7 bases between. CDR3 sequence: CASSLLGDTGQLYF. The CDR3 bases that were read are TGTGCCAGCAGCTTATTGGGGGACACCGGGCAGCTCTAC.

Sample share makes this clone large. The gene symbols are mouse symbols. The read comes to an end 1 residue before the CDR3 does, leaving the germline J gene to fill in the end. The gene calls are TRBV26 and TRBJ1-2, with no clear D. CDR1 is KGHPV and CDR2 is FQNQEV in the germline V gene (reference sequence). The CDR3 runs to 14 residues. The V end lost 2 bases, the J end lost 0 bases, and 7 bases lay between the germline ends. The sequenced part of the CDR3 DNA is TGTGCCAGCAGTCTGCCGACAACAAACTCCGACTACACC. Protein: CASSLPTTNSDYT. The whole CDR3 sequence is CASSLPTTNSDYTF.

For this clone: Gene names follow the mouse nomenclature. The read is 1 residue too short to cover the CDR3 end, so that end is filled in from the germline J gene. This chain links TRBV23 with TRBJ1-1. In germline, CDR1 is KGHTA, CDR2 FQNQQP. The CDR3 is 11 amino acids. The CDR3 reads CSSSHDTEVFF. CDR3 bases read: TGCTCCAGCAGTCATGACACAGAAGTCTTC.

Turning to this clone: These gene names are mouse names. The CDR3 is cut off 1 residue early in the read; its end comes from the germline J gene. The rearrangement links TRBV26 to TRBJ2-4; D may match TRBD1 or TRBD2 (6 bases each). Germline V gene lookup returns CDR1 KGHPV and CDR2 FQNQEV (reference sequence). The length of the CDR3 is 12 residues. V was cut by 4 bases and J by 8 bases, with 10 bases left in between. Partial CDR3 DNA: TGTGCCAGCAGTCGATTGGGGGCCACCTTGTAC. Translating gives CASSRLGATLY. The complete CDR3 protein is CASSRLGATLYF.

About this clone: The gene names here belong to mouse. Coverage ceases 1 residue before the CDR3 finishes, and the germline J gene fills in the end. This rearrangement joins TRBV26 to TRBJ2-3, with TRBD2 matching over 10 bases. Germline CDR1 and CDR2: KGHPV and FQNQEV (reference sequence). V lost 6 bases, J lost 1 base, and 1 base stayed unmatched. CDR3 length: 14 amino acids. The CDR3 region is CASSGLGGAETLYF. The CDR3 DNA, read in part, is TGTGCCAGCAGCGGACTGGGGGGTGCAGAAACGCTGTAT. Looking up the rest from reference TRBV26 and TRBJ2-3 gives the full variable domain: NSKVIQTPRYLVKGQGQKAKMRCIPEKGHPVVFWYQQNKNNEFKFLINFQNQEVLQQIDMTEKRFSAECPSNSPCSLEIQSSEAGDSALYLCASSGLGGAETLYFGSGTRLTVL.

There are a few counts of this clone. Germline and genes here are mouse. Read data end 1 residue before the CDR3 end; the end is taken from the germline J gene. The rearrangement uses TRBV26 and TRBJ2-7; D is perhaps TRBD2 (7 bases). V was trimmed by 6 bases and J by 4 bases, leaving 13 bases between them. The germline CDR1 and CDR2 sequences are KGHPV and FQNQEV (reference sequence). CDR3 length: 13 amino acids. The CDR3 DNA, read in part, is TGTGCCAGCAGACTTCTGGGGGCTTATGAACAGTAC. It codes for CASRLLGAYEQY. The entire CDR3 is CASRLLGAYEQYF.

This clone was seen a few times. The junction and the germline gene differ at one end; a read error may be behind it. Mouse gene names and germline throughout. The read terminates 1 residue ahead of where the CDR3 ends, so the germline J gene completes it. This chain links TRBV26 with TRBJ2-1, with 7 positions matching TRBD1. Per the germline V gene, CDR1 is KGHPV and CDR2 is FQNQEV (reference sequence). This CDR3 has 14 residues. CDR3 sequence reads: CASTLTGNYAEQFF. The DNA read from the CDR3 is TGTGCCAGCACTCTGACAGGGAACTATGCTGAGCAGTTC.

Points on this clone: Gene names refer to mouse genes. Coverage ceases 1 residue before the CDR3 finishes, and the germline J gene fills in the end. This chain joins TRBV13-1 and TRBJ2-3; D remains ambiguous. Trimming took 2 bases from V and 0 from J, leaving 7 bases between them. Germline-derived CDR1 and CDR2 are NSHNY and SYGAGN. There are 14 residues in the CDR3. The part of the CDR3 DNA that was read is TGTGCCAGCAGTGAGCACGATAGTGCAGAAACGCTGTAT. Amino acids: CASSEHDSAETLY. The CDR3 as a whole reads CASSEHDSAETLYF.

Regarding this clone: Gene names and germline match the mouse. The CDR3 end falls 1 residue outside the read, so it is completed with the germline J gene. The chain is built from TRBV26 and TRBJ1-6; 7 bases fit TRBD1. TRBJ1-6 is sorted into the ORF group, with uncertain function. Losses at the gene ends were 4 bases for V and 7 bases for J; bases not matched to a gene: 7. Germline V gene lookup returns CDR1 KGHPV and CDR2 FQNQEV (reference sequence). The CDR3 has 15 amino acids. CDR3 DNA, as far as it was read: TGTGCCAGCAGTCCGTACAGGGGAGGGAATTCGCCCCTCTAC. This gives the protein CASSPYRGGNSPLY. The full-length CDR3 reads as CASSPYRGGNSPLYF.

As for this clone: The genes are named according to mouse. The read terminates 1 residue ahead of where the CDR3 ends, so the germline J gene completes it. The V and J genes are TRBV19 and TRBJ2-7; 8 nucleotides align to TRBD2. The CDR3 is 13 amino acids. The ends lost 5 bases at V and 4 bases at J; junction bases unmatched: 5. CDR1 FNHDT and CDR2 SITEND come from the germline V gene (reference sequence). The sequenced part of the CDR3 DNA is TGTGCCAGCAGAAGACTGGGGTCGTATGAACAGTAC. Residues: CASRRLGSYEQY. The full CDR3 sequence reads CASRRLGSYEQYF.

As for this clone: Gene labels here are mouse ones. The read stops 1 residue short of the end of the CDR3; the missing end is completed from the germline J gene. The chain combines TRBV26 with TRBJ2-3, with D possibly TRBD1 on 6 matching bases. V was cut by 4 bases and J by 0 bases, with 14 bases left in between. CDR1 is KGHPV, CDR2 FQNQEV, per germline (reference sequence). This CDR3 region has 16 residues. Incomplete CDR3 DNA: TGTGCCAGCAGTCCCCCCGGGACACCTAGTGCAGAAACGCTGTAT. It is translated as CASSPPGTPSAETLY. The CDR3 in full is CASSPPGTPSAETLYF.

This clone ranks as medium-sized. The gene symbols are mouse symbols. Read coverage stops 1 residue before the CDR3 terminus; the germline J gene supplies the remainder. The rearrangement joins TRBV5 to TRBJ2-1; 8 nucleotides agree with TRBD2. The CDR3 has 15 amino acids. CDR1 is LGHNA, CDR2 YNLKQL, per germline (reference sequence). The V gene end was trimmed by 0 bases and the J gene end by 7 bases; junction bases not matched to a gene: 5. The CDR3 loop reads CASSQDWGAGAEQFF. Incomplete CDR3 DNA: TGTGCCAGCAGCCAAGACTGGGGGGCGGGGGCTGAGCAGTTC.

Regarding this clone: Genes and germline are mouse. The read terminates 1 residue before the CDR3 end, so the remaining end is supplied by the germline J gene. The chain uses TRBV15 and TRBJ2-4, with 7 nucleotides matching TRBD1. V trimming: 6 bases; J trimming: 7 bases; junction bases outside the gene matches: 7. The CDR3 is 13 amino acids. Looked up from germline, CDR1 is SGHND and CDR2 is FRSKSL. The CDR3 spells CASSLTGVDTLYF. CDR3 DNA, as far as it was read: TGTGCCAGCAGCCTTACAGGGGTGGACACCTTGTAC. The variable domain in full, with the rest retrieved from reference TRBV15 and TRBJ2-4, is DAGVTQTPRHEVAEKGQTIILKCEPVSGHNDLFWYRQTKIQGLELLSYFRSKSLMEDGGAFKDRFKAEMLNSSFSTLKIQPTEPKDSAVYLCASSLTGVDTLYFGAGTRLSVL.